What follows are 26 T cell receptor beta chains derived from one specimen sequenced in a study of read filtering for tumor transcriptome and immune sequencing (dated by TCRdb to 2019 to 2021). Sequencer: Illumina HiSeq 4000. The Immunoverse kit was used to build TCR libraries from roughly 0.4 ug RNA, with molecular barcoded adaptors covering alpha/delta and beta/gamma chains. Starting from the raw public reads, TCRdb applied fastp trimming at Q25, assembled clones with MiXCR and retained in-frame beta chains. Every entry covers one CDR3 protein and lists the most common genes and DNA from its rows. This sample has tens of thousands of distinct CDR3 sequences in its table, and around 15% of those were observed once. The top ten clonotypes cover about 39% of the sample. Input material: a population of CD138-negative cells sorted from bone marrow. The cell subset or site tag for this specimen amounts to: bone marrow mononuclear cells depleted of CD138+ plasma/myeloma cells by negative magnetic selection. The receptors come from a donor aged 40 or over with multiple myeloma.

Concerning this clonotype: Given a far larger clone just one base away, this is likely a sequencing read error. The J gene is TRBJ2-1, the V gene TRBV11-2, with 12 bases fitting TRBD2. Germline V gene sequence: CDR1 SGHAT, CDR2 FQNNGV. This CDR3 is 19 amino acids long. DNA for the CDR3: TGCGCCAGCAGCCAAGATGGGGCCCCTAGCGGGAGGGCCTTCGTTGAGCAGTTCTTC. As protein: CASSQDGAPSGRAFVEQFF.

This clonotype came up many times. The V and J genes are TRBV12-3 or TRBV12-4 and TRBJ2-3; perhaps TRBD1 as D (6 bases). V shed 5 bases and J shed 6 bases, with 15 bases lying between them. The length of the CDR3 is 14 residues. The CDR3 reads CASSGHRAADTQYF. The CDR3 nucleotides read TGTGCCAGCAGTGGGCACAGGGCGGCCGATACGCAGTATTTT.

This clonotype has a count of ten or more. The rearrangement joins TRBV6-6 to TRBJ1-1, with a weak D call TRBD1 (6 bases). The ends were cut back, 5 bases at V and 1 base at J, with 11 bases in the middle. CDR1 is MNHNY and CDR2 is SVGAGI in the germline V gene (reference sequence). The CDR3 contains 14 residues. The CDR3 spells CASSPLGGNTEAFF. CDR3 DNA sequence: TGTGCCAGCAGTCCGCTAGGGGGGAACACTGAAGCTTTCTTT.

The table lists this clonotype with many counts. The gene calls are TRBV11-2 and TRBJ2-5, with D uncertain. This CDR3 comprises 14 residues. With 1 base removed from V and 7 bases from J, the gap between germline ends came to 13 bases. Germline CDR1 and CDR2: SGHAT and FQNNGV. The CDR3 region is CASSLAGPTGTQYF. In DNA form, the CDR3 reads TGTGCCAGCAGCTTAGCGGGTCCCACGGGGACCCAGTACTTC.

This clonotype came up many times. This chain connects TRBV20-1 to TRBJ1-1; TRBD1 aligns across 7 bases. The CDR3 is 14 residues long. V gave up 0 bases and J gave up 11 bases; unmatched junction bases: 12. The V gene's germline CDR1 is DFQATT and CDR2 SNEGSKA (reference sequence). CDR3 in DNA: TGCAGTGCTAGAGATCCCAGGGGGGAGACCTGGGCTTTCTTT. It encodes CSARDPRGETWAFF.

In this sample, this clonotype turned up many times. This chain connects TRBV4-1 to TRBJ1-1; D possibly corresponds to TRBD1 (5 bases). The germline V gene has CDR1 MGHRA and CDR2 YSYEKL. This CDR3 region has 16 residues. The V and J ends lost 3 bases and 2 bases respectively, with 16 bases between them. The CDR3 spells CASSQVLGRDNTEAFF. For the CDR3, the DNA is TGCGCCAGCAGCCAGGTCCTCGGCAGGGATAACACTGAAGCTTTCTTT.

This clonotype was observed many times. The V call is TRBV19, the J call TRBJ2-2; TRBD2 matches 8 bases. The germline CDR1 and CDR2 sequences are LNHDA and SQIVND (reference sequence). CDR3 size: 18 residues. The trim removed 4 bases at V and 4 bases at J, leaving 14 bases unmatched. The CDR3 coding sequence is TGTGCCAGTAGTACCTCTGACCGGACTAGCTTGAGCACCGGGGAGCTGTTTTTT. Residues: CASSTSDRTSLSTGELFF.

With regard to this clonotype: It differs at one base from a far larger clone, so likely a read error. This chain links TRBV11-2 with TRBJ2-1, with TRBD1 matching over 9 bases. This CDR3 has 15 amino acids. The germline V gene has CDR1 SGHAT and CDR2 FQNNGV. The V gene end was trimmed by 4 bases and the J gene end by 6 bases; junction bases not matched to a gene: 7. CDR3: CASSSRGTGSNEQFF. The CDR3 nucleotides are TGTGCCAGCAGCTCCCGCGGGACAGGGTCCAATGAGCAGTTCTTC.

For this clonotype: With a much larger clone just one base away, this may be a read error. The chain joins TRBV20-1 to TRBJ2-7; 7 bases map to TRBD1. From germline, CDR1 is DFQATT and CDR2 SNEGSKA (reference sequence). This CDR3 has 13 residues. The CDR3, as DNA: TGCAGTGCTATGACAGGGATTGTTTACGGGCAGTACTTC. Translating it yields CSAMTGIVYGQYF.

This clonotype was recorded at least ten times. This chain joins TRBV20-1 and TRBJ2-7; 8 bases align to TRBD2. Germline V lookup: CDR1 DFQATT, CDR2 SNEGSKA (reference sequence). The J segment lost 5 bases and the V segment lost 1 base, leaving 16 bases of the junction unmatched. The CDR3 runs to 17 residues. CDR3 sequence reads: CSARGRGVTLAVNEQYF. The CDR3 nucleotides read TGCAGTGCTAGAGGGCGGGGGGTGACCCTAGCAGTGAACGAGCAGTACTTC.

This clonotype was counted many times. V and J are TRBV5-5 and TRBJ2-5; TRBD1 aligns across 7 bases. This CDR3 spans 16 amino acids. Germline trimming cut 3 bases from V and 4 bases from J; bases unmatched to any gene: 12. Per germline, CDR1 SGHKS and CDR2 YYEKEE (reference sequence). This chain's CDR3 is CASSSSTGSGRETQYF. As DNA, the CDR3 is TGTGCCAGCAGCTCCTCGACAGGGTCGGGAAGAGAGACCCAGTACTTC.

This clonotype was counted many times. The CDR3 nucleotides read TGTGCCAGCAGCTTGGGACTAGCGTCCTACGAGCAGTACTTC. It translates to CASSLGLASYEQYF. V is TRBV7-9 and J is TRBJ2-7; 10 bases match TRBD2. Germline V gene sequence: CDR1 SEHNR, CDR2 FQNEAQ (reference sequence). This CDR3 has 14 amino acids. Unmatched junction bases numbered 0, after V lost 3 bases and J lost 1 base. The whole variable domain, filled in from reference TRBV7-9 and TRBJ2-7, reads DTGVSQNPRHKITKRGQNVTFRCDPISEHNRLYWYRQTLGQGPEFLTYFQNEAQLEKSRLLSDRFSAERPKGSFSTLEIQRTEQGDSAMYLCASSLGLASYEQYFGPGTRLTVT.

Ten or more counts support this clonotype. The rearrangement uses TRBV15 and TRBJ1-5; no clear D. Germline assignment: CDR1 LNHNV and CDR2 YYDKDF (reference sequence). Trimming cost V 6 bases and J 8 bases, with 14 bases left between them. The CDR3 runs to 13 residues. The CDR3 DNA is TGTGCCACCAGAACGGGCCAGGTTGAGCCCCAGCATTTT. As protein: CATRTGQVEPQHF.

This clonotype appeared many times. The V and J genes are TRBV5-1 and TRBJ2-1, with 8 nucleotides matching TRBD1. Germline CDR1 is SGHRS and CDR2 is YFSETQ. The CDR3 covers 12 residues. After removal of 4 bases from V and 15 bases from J, the junction contained 9 bases not matched to a gene. CDR3 bases: TGCGCCAGCAGCCCGACTGGGACAGGTGCGTTCTTC. Protein sequence: CASSPTGTGAFF.

To note about this clonotype: Given the absence of the conserved phenylalanine or tryptophan at the CDR3 end, a read error is likely. The chain combines TRBV5-4 with TRBJ1-1, with a tentative D call TRBD1 (6 bases). V shed 2 bases and J shed 4 bases, with 15 bases lying between them. Germline V gene lookup returns CDR1 SGHNT and CDR2 YYREEE (reference sequence). CDR3 length equals 15 residues. DNA of the CDR3: TGTGCCAGCAGCTTAGGAGTTACAGGGTCCACTGAAGCTTTCCTT. This gives the protein CASSLGVTGSTEAFL.

This clonotype was recorded at least ten times. V usage is TRBV28 and J usage is TRBJ2-7; 7 bases are a match to TRBD2. Germline values: CDR1 MDHEN, CDR2 SYDVKM. The V and J ends lost 7 bases and 5 bases, in that order; junction bases with no gene match: 14. This CDR3 has 15 residues. For the CDR3, the DNA is TGTGCCAGCAAGTCCCAAGGGCGGGAGTCCCACGAGCAGTACTTC. Translated, it gives CASKSQGRESHEQYF.

Turning to this clonotype: A read error may explain this, as a much larger clone is one base away. The chain recombines TRBV11-2 with TRBJ2-2; 11 bases are a match to TRBD2. The V gene's germline CDR1 is SGHAT and CDR2 FQNNGV. J was trimmed by 2 bases and V by 7 bases; bases with no gene match: 6. The CDR3 covers 16 residues. CDR3 sequence reads: CASNSGLAVNTGELFF. The CDR3 DNA reads TGTGCCAGCAACTCGGGACTAGCGGTAAACACCGGGGAGCTGTTTTTT.

By its share, this clonotype is medium-sized (0.01 to 0.1%). The chain recombines TRBV6-5 with TRBJ2-1; D remains unclear. Trimming took 5 bases from V and 0 from J, leaving 20 bases between them. This CDR3 is built from 18 residues. Germline assignment: CDR1 MNHEY and CDR2 SVGAGI. The CDR3: CASSRPPVGQSSYNEQFF. CDR3 coding DNA: TGTGCCAGCAGTCGACCCCCCGTGGGCCAAAGCTCCTACAATGAGCAGTTCTTC.

There are many counts of this clonotype. The genes are TRBV4-2 and TRBJ2-2; D gene ambiguous. The germline V and J ends were trimmed by 1 base and 7 bases, with 4 bases remaining between them. CDR1 and CDR2 from the germline V gene are LGHNA and YNFKEQ. The CDR3 runs 12 residues. The CDR3, as DNA: TGTGCCAGCAGCCAAGTTCGCGGGGAGCTGTTTTTT. Amino acids: CASSQVRGELFF.

This clonotype was picked up a small number of times. At one end, the junction sequence differs from germline, possibly due to a read error. This CDR3 reads CDSSRRGLAGDNEQFF. The CDR3 bases are TGTGACAGCAGCCGCAGAGGACTAGCGGGAGATAATGAGCAGTTCTTC. The chain combines TRBV7-9 with TRBJ2-1; 13 bases match TRBD2. The CDR3 extends over 16 amino acids. Germline lookup yields CDR1 SEHNR and CDR2 FQNEAQ (reference sequence). Drawing the rest from reference TRBV7-9 and TRBJ2-1, the complete variable domain is DTGVSQNPRHKITKRGQNVTFRCDPISEHNRLYWYRQTLGQGPEFLTYFQNEAQLEKSRLLSDRFSAERPKGSFSTLEIQRTEQGDSAMYLCDSSRRGLAGDNEQFFGPGTRLTVL.

This clonotype was recorded at least ten times. CDR3 in amino acids: CASSGTRPGELFF. The CDR3, as DNA: TGTGCCAGCAGCGGTACTAGGCCCGGGGAGCTGTTTTTT. The chain combines TRBV2 with TRBJ2-2; TRBD2 might be the D (5 bases). The germline CDR1 and CDR2 sequences are SNHLY and FYNNEI. V was clipped by 6 bases and J by 6 bases, with 11 bases between them. CDR3 length equals 13 residues.

A remark on this clonotype: A read error may be the cause here, since a much bigger clone is one base away. The V call is TRBV2, the J call TRBJ1-1; TRBD1 is a possible D gene (5 bases). Germline V CDR1 and CDR2: SNHLY, FYNNEI. Trimming took off 6 bases at V and 8 bases at J, with 13 bases between the two ends. The CDR3 has 12 residues. Here the CDR3 reads CASRPDRTEAFF. The CDR3 DNA is TGTGCCAGCAGACCCGACAGAACCGAAGCTTTCTTT.

Ten or more counts support this clonotype. The rearrangement links TRBV12-3 or TRBV12-4 to TRBJ1-5, with TRBD1 as a possible D gene (5 bases). V gave up 3 bases and J gave up 6 bases, with 9 bases separating them. The CDR3 extends over 13 amino acids. CDR3: CASSLGEGQPQHF. The CDR3 DNA is TGTGCCAGCAGTTTGGGGGAGGGTCAGCCCCAGCATTTT.

As for this clonotype: A clone one base away is much larger, so this may be a read error. CDR3 region: CASSYLGAAGTQYF. CDR3 sequence (DNA): TGTGCCAGCAGTTACCTAGGGGCGGCAGGTACGCAGTATTTT. The chain links TRBV6-2 or TRBV6-3 to TRBJ2-3, with a weak D call TRBD1 (5 bases). Germline values: CDR1 MNHEY, CDR2 SVGEGT. CDR3 length: 14 residues. V lost 2 bases and J lost 8, with 14 bases in between.

Ten or more counts support this clonotype. This rearrangement joins TRBV7-2 to TRBJ2-3, with D unresolved. Trimming took 5 bases from V and 1 from J, leaving 1 base between them. Germline values: CDR1 SGHTA, CDR2 FQGNSA. This CDR3 is built from 11 residues. The CDR3 protein is CASSRTDTQYF. For the CDR3, the DNA is TGTGCCAGCAGCCGCACAGATACGCAGTATTTT.

This clonotype was found many times. V gene TRBV29-1 combines with J gene TRBJ2-3; tentatively, D is TRBD2 (6 bases). The CDR3 is 13 residues long. V lost 4 bases, J lost 5 bases, and 13 bases lay in between. In germline, CDR1 is SQVTM, CDR2 ANQGSEA. The CDR3 loop is CSVAVAAGDTQYF. Written as DNA, the CDR3 is TGCAGCGTTGCCGTCGCAGCGGGAGATACGCAGTATTTT.